This record covers a single T cell receptor (beta chain). The data originate from a study of blood T cell repertoires in COVID-19. Turning to the study itself: Samples representing acute and convalescent COVID-19 were sourced from the United States, Italy and Spain. T cells, B-cell-depleted T cells, or PBMCs provided the cDNA or gDNA that served as material.

During active infection, Seattle patients enrolled and were then monitored through disease. V lost 4 bases and J lost 5, with 13 bases in between. CDR3 length equals 14 residues. CDR1 and CDR2 (germline): SGHTA, FQGNSA. Method: immunoSEQ multiplex PCR; TCRdb's copy keeps in-frame clones and lacks some. The sample carries 150,000 to 200,000 clones, roughly four fifths recorded once. The gene calls are TRBV7-2 and TRBJ2-3; a weak D match, TRBD2 (5 bases). This clonotype originated in a woman between 65 and 79 years old with COVID-19, enrolled during active disease. The specimen was peripheral blood. The CDR3 nucleotides are TGTGCCAGCAGCTACCGAAAGGACTTAGATACGCAGTATTTT. Its translation is CASSYRKDLDTQYF.